Presented here are 30 T cell receptor beta chains from one specimen sequenced in a study of blood T cell repertoires in COVID-19. Generated by immunoSEQ multiplex PCR, the TCRdb table keeps only in-frame clones and is missing some. The profile covers 210,000 or so clones, with around 82% appearing a single time and 4.3% taken by the ten largest. Specimen: PBMCs or T cells enriched from blood (not recorded which). Receptors originate from a man aged 25-45 years with acute COVID-19.

The chain combines TRBV6-4 with TRBJ2-7, with 12 nucleotides matching TRBD1. V was clipped by 5 bases and J by 3 bases; unmatched bases: 11. This CDR3 has 17 residues. CDR1 MRHNA and CDR2 SNTAGT come from the germline V gene. The DNA for the CDR3 is TGTGCCAGCAGTCCCGGGACAGGGGGCGATAGCTACTACGAGCAGTACTTC. It encodes CASSPGTGGDSYYEQYF.

The chain couples TRBV28 to TRBJ2-1, with 11 nucleotides matching TRBD1. The CDR3 has 15 residues. Trimming cost V 7 bases and J 3 bases; bases outside gene matches: 5. The germline CDR1 and CDR2 sequences are MDHEN and SYDVKM. The CDR3 nucleotides read TGTGCCAGCATCCCGGACAGGGGGCACTACAATGAGCAGTTCTTC. Translation: CASIPDRGHYNEQFF.

Notes on this clone: This sample also contains other DNA sequences that code for the same CDR3. The rearrangement uses TRBV10-2 and TRBJ1-5; D gene unclear. The germline V gene has CDR1 WSHSY and CDR2 SAAADI. This CDR3 contains 12 residues. The ends were cut back, 3 bases at V and 4 bases at J, with 4 bases in the middle. CDR3 sequence (DNA): TGCGCCAGCAGTGAACAGAATCAGCCCCAGCATTTT. This codes for CASSEQNQPQHF.

V usage is TRBV4-1 and J usage is TRBJ1-6, with 9 bases that match TRBD1. CDR3 length: 15 residues. After removal of 4 bases from V and 7 bases from J, the junction contained 5 bases not matched to a gene. CDR1 is MGHRA, CDR2 YSYEKL, per germline. CDR3 in DNA: TGCGCCAGCAGCCTAGACAGGGGGTGGAATTCACCCCTCCACTTT. Translation gives CASSLDRGWNSPLHF.

The chain recombines TRBV9 with TRBJ2-7, with TRBD2 as a possible D gene (6 bases). Trimming left V 0 bases short and J 3 bases short, with 13 bases between. The CDR3 loop spans 15 amino acids. The V gene's germline CDR1 is SGDLS and CDR2 YYNGEE. This chain's CDR3 is CASSVGSGSYYEQYF. In DNA, the CDR3 is TGTGCCAGCAGCGTAGGGAGCGGGTCGTACTACGAGCAGTACTTC.

V usage is TRBV14 and J usage is TRBJ2-3; TRBD2 matches 7 bases. CDR3 length equals 17 residues. CDR1 and CDR2 (germline): SGHDN, FVKESK. J was trimmed by 7 bases and V by 0 bases; bases with no gene match: 13. The CDR3 DNA follows: TGTGCCAGCAGCCAAGATAAGAGCGGGGCCCCTTTTAATACGCAGTATTTT. Translation gives CASSQDKSGAPFNTQYF. The full variable domain, completed using reference TRBV14 and TRBJ2-3, is EAGVTQFPSHSVIEKGQTVTLRCDPISGHDNLYWYRRVMGKEIKFLLHFVKESKQDESGMPNNRFLAERTGGTYSTLKVQPAELEDSGVYFCASSQDKSGAPFNTQYFGPGTRLTVL.

CDR3 region: CASSVGSGREAKLFF. CDR3 coding DNA: TGTGCCAGCAGCGTAGGCTCCGGGAGGGAGGCAAAACTGTTTTTT. The chain combines TRBV9 with TRBJ1-4; D ambiguous. Germline-derived CDR1 and CDR2 are SGDLS and YYNGEE. V lost 0 bases and J lost 10, with 16 bases in between. The CDR3 is 15 amino acids.

This clone has a single count. This chain links TRBV15 with TRBJ2-3; TRBD1 is a possible D gene (5 bases). The V gene's germline CDR1 is LNHNV and CDR2 YYDKDF (reference sequence). This CDR3 has 18 amino acids. With 2 bases removed from V and 3 bases from J, the gap between germline ends came to 21 bases. Here the CDR3 DNA reads TGTGCCACCAGCAGAAAACGGCTGGCGGAAGGGGTAACAGATACGCAGTATTTT. This translates into CATSRKRLAEGVTDTQYF.

V is TRBV6-2 or TRBV6-3 and J is TRBJ2-6; D not certain. CDR3 length equals 17 residues. V shed 5 bases and J shed 0 bases, with 14 bases lying between them. The V gene's germline CDR1 is MNHEY and CDR2 SVGEGT. The chain's CDR3 is CASSPGGYPSGANVLTF. CDR3 nucleotides: TGTGCCAGCAGTCCGGGTGGGTACCCCTCTGGGGCCAACGTCCTGACTTTC.

The chain joins TRBV12-3 or TRBV12-4 to TRBJ1-2; no reliable D call. V lost 2 bases to trimming and J lost 3 bases, with 7 bases between them. CDR3 length: 13 residues. CDR3 bases: TGTGCCAGCAGTTTATCAGTGGACTATGGCTACACCTTC. Amino acid sequence: CASSLSVDYGYTF.

The V call is TRBV10-3, the J call TRBJ1-2; D might be TRBD1 (5 bases). Germline-derived CDR1 and CDR2 are ENHRY and SYGVKD. V was pared by 10 bases and J by 0 bases, with 15 bases between. The CDR3 runs 14 residues. CDR3 nucleotides: TGTGCCACGGAACTTGACAGATCTAACTATGGCTACACCTTC. Protein sequence: CATELDRSNYGYTF.

The V and J genes are TRBV30 and TRBJ1-1; TRBD1 is a possible D gene (6 bases). Germline V gene sequence: CDR1 GTSNPN, CDR2 SVGIG (reference sequence). The V end lost 7 bases, the J end lost 2 bases, and 11 bases lay between the germline ends. The CDR3 extends over 12 amino acids. The CDR3: CAYRTDNTEAFF. The DNA for the CDR3 is TGTGCCTATCGGACAGACAACACTGAAGCTTTCTTT.

The chain is built from TRBV27 and TRBJ1-2; possible D gene TRBD1, 5 bases. Germline V lookup: CDR1 MNHEY, CDR2 SMNVEV (reference sequence). The length of the CDR3 is 15 residues. V gave up 4 bases and J gave up 8 bases, with 20 bases separating them. DNA for the CDR3: TGTGCCAGCAGTTCTCGGGACTCCTACGGAGAAGGCTACACCTTC. Residues: CASSSRDSYGEGYTF.

The rearrangement uses TRBV19 and TRBJ1-1; no clear D gene. Germline CDR1 and CDR2: LNHDA and SQIVND (reference sequence). Trimming pared 6 bases from V and 1 base from J, leaving 12 bases between. The CDR3 is 14 residues long. CDR3 DNA: TGTGCCAGTAGGTTTCCGACGGGGAACACTGAAGCTTTCTTT. This encodes CASRFPTGNTEAFF.

The chain uses TRBV10-3 and TRBJ1-1, with D unresolved. Trimming cost V 8 bases and J 0 bases, with 10 bases left between them. CDR1 and CDR2 from the germline V gene are ENHRY and SYGVKD. CDR3 length: 13 residues. The CDR3 sequence is CAIGSTVNTEAFF. The CDR3 nucleotides are TGTGCCATCGGAAGTACAGTGAACACTGAAGCTTTCTTT.

This clone is a singleton in its sample. The J gene is TRBJ1-2, the V gene TRBV27, with a weak D call TRBD1 (6 bases). Trimming shortened V by 8 bases and J by 7 bases, and 17 bases separated the two germline ends. There are 13 residues in the CDR3. Germline V gene sequence: CDR1 MNHEY, CDR2 SMNVEV (reference sequence). The CDR3 sequence: CASALAGAGGYTF. In DNA, the CDR3 is TGTGCCAGCGCTTTGGCGGGGGCCGGTGGCTACACCTTC.

In regard to this clone: Additional DNA sequences in this sample encode the identical CDR3. The chain is built from TRBV27 and TRBJ1-6; 8 bases line up with TRBD1. The CDR3 is 14 amino acids. Trimming took 5 bases from V and 7 from J; bases not matched to a gene: 4. CDR1 and CDR2 from the germline V gene are MNHEY and SMNVEV (reference sequence). Here the CDR3 DNA reads TGTGCCAGCAGTCCGGGACAGGAAAATTCACCCCTCCACTTT. Encoded protein: CASSPGQENSPLHF.

The chain recombines TRBV7-6 with TRBJ2-1; TRBD1 matches 10 bases. The J segment lost 4 bases and the V segment lost 5 bases, leaving 5 bases of the junction unmatched. This CDR3 region has 15 residues. The germline V gene has CDR1 SGHVS and CDR2 FNYEAQ. CDR3 coding DNA: TGTGCCAGCAGCGCTGGACAGGGGGTGTACAATGAGCAGTTCTTC. This gives the protein CASSAGQGVYNEQFF. The whole variable domain, remainder taken from reference TRBV7-6 and TRBJ2-1, is GAGVSQSPRYKVTKRGQDVALRCDPISGHVSLYWYRQALGQGPEFLTYFNYEAQQDKSGLPNDRFSAERPEGSISTLTIQRTEQRDSAMYRCASSAGQGVYNEQFFGPGTRLTVL.

The chain uses TRBV30 and TRBJ1-6; the D gene is possibly TRBD1 (5 bases). Germline CDR1 is GTSNPN and CDR2 is SVGIG (reference sequence). Trimming removed 4 bases from V and 5 bases from J, with 15 bases in between. The CDR3 loop spans 15 amino acids. The CDR3 reads CAWTRADRNNSPLHF. Here the CDR3 DNA reads TGTGCCTGGACTCGAGCAGACAGAAATAATTCACCCCTCCACTTT.

The chain combines TRBV5-1 with TRBJ1-1; D is perhaps TRBD1 (5 bases). Trimming took 6 bases from V and 5 from J, leaving 17 bases between them. Germline V gene lookup returns CDR1 SGHRS and CDR2 YFSETQ. This CDR3 comprises 14 residues. Written as DNA, the CDR3 is TGCGCCAGCATCCCTGACAGTGGTCGGACTGAAGCTTTCTTT. It translates to CASIPDSGRTEAFF.

This chain links TRBV19 with TRBJ2-6; a possible D gene is TRBD2 (5 bases). This CDR3 spans 18 amino acids. Looked up from germline, CDR1 is LNHDA and CDR2 is SQIVND (reference sequence). Trimming took off 8 bases at V and 0 bases at J, with 20 bases between the two ends. The CDR3 sequence: CASSTRTTGNSGANVLTF. CDR3 nucleotide sequence: TGTGCCAGTTCGACACGCACTACGGGGAACTCTGGGGCCAACGTCCTGACTTTC.

The chain uses TRBV5-1 and TRBJ2-7; 12 bases map to TRBD2. With V trimmed by 0 bases and J by 1 base, 14 bases remained unmatched. This CDR3 region has 20 residues. Germline CDR1 and CDR2: SGHRS and YFSETQ. The DNA of the CDR3 is TGCGCCAGCAGCTTGGAGTCTAGCGGGGGGGCCCGGGGCCAGTCCTACGAGCAGTACTTC. The encoded protein is CASSLESSGGARGQSYEQYF.

This chain uses TRBV6-5 with TRBJ2-5; D may be TRBD1 (5 bases). V lost 0 bases to trimming and J lost 5 bases, with 10 bases between them. CDR1 is MNHEY, CDR2 SVGAGI, per germline. This CDR3 contains 14 residues. CDR3 protein: CASSYSRVSETQYF. CDR3 coding DNA: TGTGCCAGCAGTTACTCCAGGGTTTCGGAGACCCAGTACTTC.

V usage is TRBV4-1 and J usage is TRBJ1-2, with D uncertain. The length of the CDR3 is 12 residues. Per the germline V gene, CDR1 is MGHRA and CDR2 is YSYEKL. Trimming stripped 1 base from V and 6 bases from J, with 6 bases between. This chain's CDR3 is CASSQVRDGYTF. CDR3 in DNA: TGCGCCAGCAGCCAAGTTCGGGATGGCTACACCTTC.

This chain uses TRBV13 with TRBJ1-2; maybe TRBD1 (6 bases). The germline V gene encodes CDR1 PRHDT and CDR2 FYEKMQ (reference sequence). The CDR3 consists of 15 residues. Trimming took off 6 bases at V and 6 bases at J, with 20 bases between the two ends. CDR3 loop: CASRGAGWHENGYTF. The CDR3 bases are TGTGCCAGCAGGGGGGCCGGGTGGCACGAGAATGGCTACACCTTC.

V is TRBV10-1 and J is TRBJ2-2; unclear D gene. The germline gives CDR1 WNHNN, CDR2 SYGVQD (reference sequence). The CDR3 extends over 14 amino acids. V was clipped by 3 bases and J by 6 bases, with 11 bases between them. CDR3 DNA sequence: TGCGCCAGCAGTGATAGAATCCCCTCCGGGGAGCTGTTTTTT. This translates into CASSDRIPSGELFF.

This clone was seen a single time. The rearrangement links TRBV5-5 to TRBJ2-2; D is undetermined. The CDR3 length is 15 residues. Per the germline V gene, CDR1 is SGHKS and CDR2 is YYEKEE (reference sequence). V was shortened by 7 bases and J by 0 bases, with 13 bases between the two germline ends. CDR3 amino acids: CASGQYRSNTGELFF. In DNA form, the CDR3 reads TGTGCCAGCGGTCAGTACCGTTCGAACACCGGGGAGCTGTTTTTT.

This chain links TRBV10-1 with TRBJ1-6, with unresolved D. V was clipped by 0 bases and J by 13 bases, with 13 bases between them. The CDR3 has 14 residues. CDR1 is WNHNN, CDR2 SYGVQD, per germline (reference sequence). CDR3 bases: TGCGCCAGCAGTGAGTCGACTGGAGGGAGCCCCCTCCACTTT. As protein: CASSESTGGSPLHF.

The V call is TRBV14, the J call TRBJ1-3; D unresolved. Germline CDR1 is SGHDN and CDR2 is FVKESK. The CDR3 is 15 amino acids. V dropped 4 bases and J dropped 0 bases, with 10 bases sitting between them. CDR3 protein: CASSPRMHSGNTIYF. The CDR3 region has the DNA TGTGCCAGCAGCCCCAGGATGCACTCTGGAAACACCATATATTTT.

The chain employs TRBV5-6 and TRBJ1-2; D possibly corresponds to TRBD1 (5 bases). CDR1 and CDR2 from the germline V gene are SGHDT and YYEEEE. The CDR3 has 15 amino acids. Trimming shortened V by 1 base and J by 8 bases, and 18 bases separated the two germline ends. CDR3 nucleotide sequence: TGTGCCAGCAGCTTGTCTCTGGACATTCTATGGGGCTACACCTTC. Protein product: CASSLSLDILWGYTF.